The entry that follows covers one T cell receptor beta chain sequence. This entry comes from a study of technical replicates of blood from several donors. The CDR3 sequence is 16 residues long. V dropped 4 bases and J dropped 3 bases, with 18 bases sitting between them. Germline assignment: CDR1 SGHAT and CDR2 FQNNGV. Sequencing was performed with immunoSEQ multiplex PCR; in TCRdb, only in-frame clones are kept and a portion is missing. Of around 8,000 clones listed, 75% to 90% are singletons. This receptor was taken from a human donor in good health. Sequenced material: PBMCs. The rearrangement uses TRBV11-2 and TRBJ1-1; maybe TRBD1 (6 bases). The CDR3 sequence is CASSSDVAGVDTEAFF. CDR3 in DNA: TGTGCCAGCAGCTCCGATGTGGCAGGGGTTGACACTGAAGCTTTCTTT.